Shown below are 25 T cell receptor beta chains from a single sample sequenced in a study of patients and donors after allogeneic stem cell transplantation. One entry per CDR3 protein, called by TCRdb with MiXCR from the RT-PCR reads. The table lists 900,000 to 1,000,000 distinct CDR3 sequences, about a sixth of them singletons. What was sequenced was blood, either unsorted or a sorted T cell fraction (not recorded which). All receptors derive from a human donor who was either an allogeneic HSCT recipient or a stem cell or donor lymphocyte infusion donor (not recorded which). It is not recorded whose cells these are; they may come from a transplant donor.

CDR3 DNA: TGCGCCAGCAGCCAAGCCTTCCGGGGGTTTAGCACAGATACGCAGTATTTT. Translated, it gives CASSQAFRGFSTDTQYF. J is TRBJ2-3 and V is TRBV4-3; maybe TRBD2 (6 bases). The CDR3 sequence is 17 residues long. Germline lookup yields CDR1 LGHNA and CDR2 YSLEER. V lost 1 base and J lost 0, with 14 bases in between.

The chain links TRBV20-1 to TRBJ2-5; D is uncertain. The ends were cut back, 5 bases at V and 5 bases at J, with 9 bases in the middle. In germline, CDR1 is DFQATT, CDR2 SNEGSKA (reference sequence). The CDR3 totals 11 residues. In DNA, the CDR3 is TGCAGTGCTGGGGTGGGGGAGACCCAGTACTTC. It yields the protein CSAGVGETQYF.

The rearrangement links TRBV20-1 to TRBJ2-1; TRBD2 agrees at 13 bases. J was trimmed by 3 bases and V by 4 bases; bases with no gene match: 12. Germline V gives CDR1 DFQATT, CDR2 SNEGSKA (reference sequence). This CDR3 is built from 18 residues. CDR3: CSATATVGLAGVYNEQFF. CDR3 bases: TGCAGTGCTACGGCGACTGTAGGACTAGCGGGAGTCTACAATGAGCAGTTCTTC.

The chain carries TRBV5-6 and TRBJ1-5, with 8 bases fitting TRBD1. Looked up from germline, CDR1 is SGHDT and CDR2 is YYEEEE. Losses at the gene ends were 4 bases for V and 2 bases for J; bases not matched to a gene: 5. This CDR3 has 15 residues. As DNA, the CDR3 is TGTGCCAGCAGCAGGACAGGGATCGGCAATCAGCCCCAGCATTTT. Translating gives CASSRTGIGNQPQHF. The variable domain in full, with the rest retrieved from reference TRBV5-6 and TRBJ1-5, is DAGVTQSPTHLIKTRGQQVTLRCSPKSGHDTVSWYQQALGQGPQFIFQYYEEEERQRGNFPDRFSGHQFPNYSSELNVNALLLGDSALYLCASSRTGIGNQPQHFGDGTRLSIL.

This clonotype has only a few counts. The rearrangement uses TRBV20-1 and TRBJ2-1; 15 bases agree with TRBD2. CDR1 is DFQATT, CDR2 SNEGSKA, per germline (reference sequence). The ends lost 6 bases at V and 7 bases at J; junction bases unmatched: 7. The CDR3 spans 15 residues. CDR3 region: CSATTGTSGRNEQFF. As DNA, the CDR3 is TGCAGTGCCACTACCGGGACTAGCGGGAGGAATGAGCAGTTCTTC.

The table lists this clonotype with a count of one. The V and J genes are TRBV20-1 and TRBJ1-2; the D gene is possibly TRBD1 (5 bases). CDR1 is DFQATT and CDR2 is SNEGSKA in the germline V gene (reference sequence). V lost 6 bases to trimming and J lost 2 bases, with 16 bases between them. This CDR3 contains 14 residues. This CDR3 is CSASSGTGNYGYTF. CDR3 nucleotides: TGCAGTGCCAGCTCCGGGACGGGAAACTATGGCTACACCTTC.

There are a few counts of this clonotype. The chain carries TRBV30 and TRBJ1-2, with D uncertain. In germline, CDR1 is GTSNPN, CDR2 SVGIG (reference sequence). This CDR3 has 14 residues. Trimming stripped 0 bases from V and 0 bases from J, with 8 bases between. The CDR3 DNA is TGTGCCTGGAGTGTGGAGGGATCTAACTATGGCTACACCTTC. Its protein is CAWSVEGSNYGYTF.

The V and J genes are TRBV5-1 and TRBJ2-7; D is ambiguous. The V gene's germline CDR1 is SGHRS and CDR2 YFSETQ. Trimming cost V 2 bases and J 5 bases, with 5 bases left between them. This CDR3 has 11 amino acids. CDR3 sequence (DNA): TGCGCCAGCAGCTTTAACAACGAGCAGTACTTC. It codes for CASSFNNEQYF.

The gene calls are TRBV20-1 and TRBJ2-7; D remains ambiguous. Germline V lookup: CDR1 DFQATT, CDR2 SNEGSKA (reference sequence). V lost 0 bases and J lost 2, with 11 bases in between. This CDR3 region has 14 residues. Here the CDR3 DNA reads TGCAGTGCTAGAGAGGGCCGTCTTACCTACGAGCAGTACTTC. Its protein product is CSAREGRLTYEQYF.

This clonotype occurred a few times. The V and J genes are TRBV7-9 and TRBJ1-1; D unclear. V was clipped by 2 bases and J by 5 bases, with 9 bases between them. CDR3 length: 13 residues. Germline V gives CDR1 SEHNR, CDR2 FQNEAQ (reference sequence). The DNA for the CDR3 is TGTGCCAGCAGCTTAATGTCGCGGACTGAAGCTTTCTTT. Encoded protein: CASSLMSRTEAFF. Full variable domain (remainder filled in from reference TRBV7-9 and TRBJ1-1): DTGVSQNPRHKITKRGQNVTFRCDPISEHNRLYWYRQTLGQGPEFLTYFQNEAQLEKSRLLSDRFSAERPKGSFSTLEIQRTEQGDSAMYLCASSLMSRTEAFFGQGTRLTVV.

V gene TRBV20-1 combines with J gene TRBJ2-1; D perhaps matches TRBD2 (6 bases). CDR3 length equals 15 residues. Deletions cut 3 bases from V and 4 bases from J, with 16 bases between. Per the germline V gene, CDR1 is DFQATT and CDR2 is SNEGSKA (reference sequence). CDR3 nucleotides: TGCAGTGCTAGGCAGACCGGGACTGGGTACAATGAGCAGTTCTTC. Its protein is CSARQTGTGYNEQFF.

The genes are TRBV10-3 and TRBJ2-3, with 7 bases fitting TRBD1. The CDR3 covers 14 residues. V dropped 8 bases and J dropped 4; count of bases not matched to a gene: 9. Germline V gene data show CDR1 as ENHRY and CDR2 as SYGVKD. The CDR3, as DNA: TGTGCCATCGAGGGAGACACAGGGGCAGATACGCAGTATTTT. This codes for CAIEGDTGADTQYF.

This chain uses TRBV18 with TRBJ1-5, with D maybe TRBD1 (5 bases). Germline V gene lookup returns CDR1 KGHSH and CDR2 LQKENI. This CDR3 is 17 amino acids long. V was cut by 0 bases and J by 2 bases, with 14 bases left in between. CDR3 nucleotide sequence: TGTGCCAGCTCACCACCTGGGCAGGGAGAAGGCAATCAGCCCCAGCATTTT. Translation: CASSPPGQGEGNQPQHF.

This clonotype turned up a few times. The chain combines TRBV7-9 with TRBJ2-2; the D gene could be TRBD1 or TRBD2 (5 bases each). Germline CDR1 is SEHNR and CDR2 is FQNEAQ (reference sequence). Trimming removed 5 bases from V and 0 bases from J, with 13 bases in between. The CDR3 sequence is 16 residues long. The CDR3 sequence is CASSPTWGTNTGELFF. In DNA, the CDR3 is TGTGCCAGCAGCCCCACTTGGGGGACGAACACCGGGGAGCTGTTTTTT.

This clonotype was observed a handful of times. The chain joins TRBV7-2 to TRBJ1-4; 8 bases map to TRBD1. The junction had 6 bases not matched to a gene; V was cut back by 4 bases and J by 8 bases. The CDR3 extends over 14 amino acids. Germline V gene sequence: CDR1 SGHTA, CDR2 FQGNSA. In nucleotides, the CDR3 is TGTGCCAGCAGCTCCAGGGGGCCGAGGGAAAAACTGTTTTTT. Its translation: CASSSRGPREKLFF.

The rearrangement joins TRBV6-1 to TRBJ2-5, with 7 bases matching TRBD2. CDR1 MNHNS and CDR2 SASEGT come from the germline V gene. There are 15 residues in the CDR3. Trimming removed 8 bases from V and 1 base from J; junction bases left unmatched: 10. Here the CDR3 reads CASWRGSRVQETQYF. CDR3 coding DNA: TGTGCCAGCTGGCGGGGGAGTCGGGTCCAAGAGACCCAGTACTTC.

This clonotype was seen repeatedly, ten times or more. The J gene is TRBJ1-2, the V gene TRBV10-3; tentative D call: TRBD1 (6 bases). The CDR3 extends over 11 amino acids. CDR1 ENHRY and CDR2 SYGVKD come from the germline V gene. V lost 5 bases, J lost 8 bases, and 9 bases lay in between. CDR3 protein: CAISWGLGYTF. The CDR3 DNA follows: TGTGCCATCAGTTGGGGGCTCGGCTACACCTTC.

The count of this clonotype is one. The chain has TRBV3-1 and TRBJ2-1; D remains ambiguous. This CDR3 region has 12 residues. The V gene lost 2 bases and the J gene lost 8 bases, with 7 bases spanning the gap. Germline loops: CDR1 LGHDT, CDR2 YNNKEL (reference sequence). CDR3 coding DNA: TGTGCCAGCAGCCAATCCGAACATGAGCAGTTCTTC. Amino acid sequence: CASSQSEHEQFF.

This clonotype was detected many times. For the CDR3, the DNA is TGCAGTGCTAGTTTCAATGAGCAGTTCTTC. Encoded protein: CSASFNEQFF. The V call is TRBV20-1, the J call TRBJ2-1; D ambiguous. The germline V and J ends were trimmed by 3 bases and 6 bases, with 3 bases remaining between them. The CDR3 is 10 amino acids. Per germline, CDR1 DFQATT and CDR2 SNEGSKA (reference sequence).

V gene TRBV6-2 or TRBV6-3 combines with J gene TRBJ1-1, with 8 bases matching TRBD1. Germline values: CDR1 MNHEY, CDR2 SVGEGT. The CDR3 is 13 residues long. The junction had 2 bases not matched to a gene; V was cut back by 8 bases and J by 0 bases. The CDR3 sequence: CASGGQVNTEAFF. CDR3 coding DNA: TGTGCCAGCGGGGGACAGGTGAACACTGAAGCTTTCTTT.

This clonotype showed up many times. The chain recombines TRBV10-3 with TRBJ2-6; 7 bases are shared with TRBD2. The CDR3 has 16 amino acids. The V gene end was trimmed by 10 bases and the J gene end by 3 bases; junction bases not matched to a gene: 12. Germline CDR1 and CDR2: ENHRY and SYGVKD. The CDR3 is CATHGVSSGGANVLTF. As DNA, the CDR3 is TGTGCCACCCATGGAGTGTCTAGCGGTGGGGCCAACGTCCTGACTTTC.

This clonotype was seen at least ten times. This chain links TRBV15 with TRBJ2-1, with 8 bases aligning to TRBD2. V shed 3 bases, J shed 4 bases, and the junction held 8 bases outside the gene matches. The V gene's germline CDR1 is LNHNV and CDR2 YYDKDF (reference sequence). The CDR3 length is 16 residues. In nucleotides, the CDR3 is TGTGCCACCAGCAGCTTTAGCGGGATCAATTACAATGAGCAGTTCTTC. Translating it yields CATSSFSGINYNEQFF.

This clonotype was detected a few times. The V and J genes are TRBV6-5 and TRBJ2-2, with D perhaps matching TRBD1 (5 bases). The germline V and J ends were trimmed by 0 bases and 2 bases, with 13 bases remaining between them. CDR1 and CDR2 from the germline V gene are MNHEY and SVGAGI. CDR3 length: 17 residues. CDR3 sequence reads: CASSYSGQETNTGELFF. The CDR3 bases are TGTGCCAGCAGTTACTCGGGGCAGGAAACAAACACCGGGGAGCTGTTTTTT.

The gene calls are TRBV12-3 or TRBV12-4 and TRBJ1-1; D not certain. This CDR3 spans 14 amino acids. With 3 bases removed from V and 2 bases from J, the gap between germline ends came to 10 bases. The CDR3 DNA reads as TGTGCCAGCAGTTTGATAGCTGCAAACACTGAAGCTTTCTTT. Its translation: CASSLIAANTEAFF.

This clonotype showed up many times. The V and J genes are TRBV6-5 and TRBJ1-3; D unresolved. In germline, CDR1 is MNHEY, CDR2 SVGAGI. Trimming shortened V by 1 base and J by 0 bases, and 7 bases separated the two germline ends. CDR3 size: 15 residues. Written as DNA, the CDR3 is TGTGCCAGCAGTTACTTCCTTGACTCTGGAAACACCATATATTTT. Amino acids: CASSYFLDSGNTIYF.